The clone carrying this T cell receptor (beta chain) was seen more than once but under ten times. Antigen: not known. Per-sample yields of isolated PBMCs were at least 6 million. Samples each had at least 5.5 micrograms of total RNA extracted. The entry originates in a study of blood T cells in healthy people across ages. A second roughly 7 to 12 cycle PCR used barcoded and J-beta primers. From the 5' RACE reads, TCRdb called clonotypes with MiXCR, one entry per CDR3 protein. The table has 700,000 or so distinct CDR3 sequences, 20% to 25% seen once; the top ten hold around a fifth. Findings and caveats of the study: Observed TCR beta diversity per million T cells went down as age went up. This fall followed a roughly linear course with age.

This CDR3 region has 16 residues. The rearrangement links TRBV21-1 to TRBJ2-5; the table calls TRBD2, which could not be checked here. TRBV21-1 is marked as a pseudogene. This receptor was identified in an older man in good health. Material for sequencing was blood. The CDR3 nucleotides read TGTGCCAGCAGCAAAGGCACTAGCGGGGTTCTCGAGACCCAGTACTTC. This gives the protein CASSKGTSGVLETQYF.